This TCR beta chain comes out of a study of cytomegalovirus exposure and HLA in healthy donors. Whole-study findings and limits: Looking again later, the authors saw that most CMV-associated TCR beta chains seemed HLA-restricted.

Primers included in the PCR were 60 Vbeta and 13 Jbeta primers. Clones were sequenced by immunoSEQ multiplex PCR, and TCRdb holds only the in-frame ones, with some missing. The sample shows fewer than 200,000 clones, around 79% of them seen only once. Remarks on this clone: Its antigen is undetermined.

Germline-derived CDR1 and CDR2 are SGHRS and YFSETQ. This CDR3 region has 12 residues. V lost 0 bases to trimming and J lost 5 bases, with 4 bases between them. The sample consisted of PBMCs. The clonotype originates from a woman aged 40 to 49 in good health and CMV-seronegative. The J gene is TRBJ2-3, the V gene TRBV5-1; D remains ambiguous. The CDR3 nucleotides are TGCGCCAGCAGCTTGGCCAGAGATACGCAGTATTTT. Translation gives CASSLARDTQYF.